The T cell receptor (beta chain) described here comes from a study of radiation and T cells in renal cell carcinoma. Study background: Nephrectomy followed 15 Gy stereotactic body radiation by 4 weeks. Findings of the study overall: Top tumor clonotypes rose in blood 2 weeks post-radiation, then contracted.

With respect to this clone: The antigen remains undetermined.

Profiling relied on immunoSEQ multiplex PCR, and the TCRdb table lists in-frame clones only, not all of them. This sample has 40,000 to 50,000 clones, with 83% found just once. Documented time point: baseline pretreatment blood. The treatment: 15 Gy SBRT to primary tumor, nephrectomy 4 weeks later. The V gene's germline CDR1 is LNHNV and CDR2 YYDKDF (reference sequence). V was shortened by 2 bases and J by 5 bases, with 18 bases between the two germline ends. The CDR3 contains 16 residues. Sequenced material: blood, taken from a patient whose treatment included radiotherapy and nephrectomy. The chain is built from TRBV15 and TRBJ2-5; D uncertain. This TCR was recovered from a woman in her 70s with renal cell carcinoma. The chain's CDR3 is CATSRSTLSAGETQYF. Written as DNA, the CDR3 is TGTGCCACCAGCAGATCCACCTTATCCGCCGGGGAGACCCAGTACTTC.